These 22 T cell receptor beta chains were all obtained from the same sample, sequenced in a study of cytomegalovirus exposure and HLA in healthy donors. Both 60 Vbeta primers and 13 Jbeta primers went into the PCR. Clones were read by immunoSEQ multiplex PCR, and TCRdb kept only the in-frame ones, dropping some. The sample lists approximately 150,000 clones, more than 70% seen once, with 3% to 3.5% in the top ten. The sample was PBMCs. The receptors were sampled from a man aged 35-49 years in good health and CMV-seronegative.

CDR3: CASSYGLAQFTGELFF. The CDR3 DNA reads as TGTGCCAGCAGCTACGGACTAGCTCAATTCACCGGGGAGCTGTTTTTT. The chain has TRBV6-5 and TRBJ2-2; TRBD2 matches 8 bases. Germline V gives CDR1 MNHEY, CDR2 SVGAGI. The ends lost 6 bases at V and 4 bases at J; junction bases unmatched: 10. The CDR3 has 16 residues.

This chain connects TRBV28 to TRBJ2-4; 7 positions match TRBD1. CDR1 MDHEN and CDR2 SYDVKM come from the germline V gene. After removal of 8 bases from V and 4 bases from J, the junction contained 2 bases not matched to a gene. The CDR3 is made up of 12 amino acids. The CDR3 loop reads CASGGQKNIQYF. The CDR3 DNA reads TGTGCCAGCGGGGGACAGAAAAACATTCAGTACTTC.

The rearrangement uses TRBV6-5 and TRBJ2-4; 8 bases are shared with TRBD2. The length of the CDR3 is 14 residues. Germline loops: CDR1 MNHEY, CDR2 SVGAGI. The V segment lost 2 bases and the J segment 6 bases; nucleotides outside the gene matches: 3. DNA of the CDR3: TGTGCCAGCAGTTACGGTCGGGAGGGAAACATTCAGTACTTC. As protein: CASSYGREGNIQYF.

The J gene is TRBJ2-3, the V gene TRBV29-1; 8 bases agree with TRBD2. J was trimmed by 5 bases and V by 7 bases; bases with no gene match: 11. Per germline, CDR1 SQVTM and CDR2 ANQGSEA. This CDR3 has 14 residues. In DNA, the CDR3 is TGCAGCGCCCGGGGGGGAGCGGAGAGAGATACGCAGTATTTT. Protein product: CSARGGAERDTQYF.

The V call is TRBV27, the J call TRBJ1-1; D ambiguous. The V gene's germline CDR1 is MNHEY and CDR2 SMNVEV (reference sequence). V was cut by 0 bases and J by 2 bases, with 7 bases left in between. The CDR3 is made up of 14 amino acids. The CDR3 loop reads CASSLSGSNTEAFF. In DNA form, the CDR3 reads TGTGCCAGCAGTTTATCGGGGAGCAACACTGAAGCTTTCTTT.

In nucleotides, the CDR3 is TGTGCCAGCAGCTCTCCCGGGGGGGCCCTGTACGGGAATGAGCAGTTCTTC. Residues: CASSSPGGALYGNEQFF. V is TRBV7-2 and J is TRBJ2-1; TRBD2 matches at 8 bases. The CDR3 has 17 amino acids. Losses at the gene ends were 4 bases for V and 7 bases for J; bases not matched to a gene: 15. In germline, CDR1 is SGHTA, CDR2 FQGNSA.

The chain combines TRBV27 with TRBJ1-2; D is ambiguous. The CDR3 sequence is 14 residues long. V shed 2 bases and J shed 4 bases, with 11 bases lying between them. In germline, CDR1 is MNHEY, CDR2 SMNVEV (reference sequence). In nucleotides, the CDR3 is TGTGCCAGCAGTTTAGGAGGTTTCCCCTATGGCTACACCTTC. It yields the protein CASSLGGFPYGYTF.

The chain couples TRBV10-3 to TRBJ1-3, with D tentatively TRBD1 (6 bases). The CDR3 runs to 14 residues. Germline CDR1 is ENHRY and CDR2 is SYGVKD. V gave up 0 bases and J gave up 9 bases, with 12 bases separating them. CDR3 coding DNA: TGTGCCATCAGTGAGTCGAGGGGGAGTAGCACCATATATTTT. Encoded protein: CAISESRGSSTIYF.

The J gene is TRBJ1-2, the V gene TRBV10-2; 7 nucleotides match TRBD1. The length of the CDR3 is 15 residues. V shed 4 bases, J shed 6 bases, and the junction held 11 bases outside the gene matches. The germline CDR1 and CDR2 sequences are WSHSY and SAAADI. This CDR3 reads CASSGAETGRDGYTF. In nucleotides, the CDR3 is TGCGCCAGCAGTGGCGCCGAGACAGGGCGCGATGGCTACACCTTC.

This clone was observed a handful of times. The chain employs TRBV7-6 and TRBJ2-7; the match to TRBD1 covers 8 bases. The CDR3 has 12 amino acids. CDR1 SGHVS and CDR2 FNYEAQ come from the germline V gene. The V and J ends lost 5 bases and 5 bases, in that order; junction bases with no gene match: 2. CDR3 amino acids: CASSHRGDEQYF. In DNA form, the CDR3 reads TGTGCCAGCAGCCACAGGGGGGACGAGCAGTACTTC.

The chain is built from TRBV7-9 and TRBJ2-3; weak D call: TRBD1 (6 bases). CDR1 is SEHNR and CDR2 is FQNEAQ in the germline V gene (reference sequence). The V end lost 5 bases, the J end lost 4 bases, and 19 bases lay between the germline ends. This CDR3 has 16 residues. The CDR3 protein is CASSPKGVGAPDTQYF. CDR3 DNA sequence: TGTGCCAGCAGCCCAAAGGGTGTGGGGGCCCCAGATACGCAGTATTTT.

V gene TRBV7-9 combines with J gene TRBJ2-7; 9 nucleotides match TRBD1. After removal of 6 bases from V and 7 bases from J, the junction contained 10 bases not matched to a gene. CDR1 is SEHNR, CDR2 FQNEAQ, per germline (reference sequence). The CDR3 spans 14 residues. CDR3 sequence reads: CASSPGQGLGEQYF. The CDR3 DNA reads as TGTGCCAGCAGTCCGGGACAGGGACTTGGGGAGCAGTACTTC.

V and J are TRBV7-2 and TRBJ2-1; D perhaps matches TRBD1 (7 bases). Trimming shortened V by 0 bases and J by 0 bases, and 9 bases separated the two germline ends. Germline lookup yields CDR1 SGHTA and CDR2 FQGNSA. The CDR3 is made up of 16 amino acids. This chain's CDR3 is CASSLARDSSYNEQFF. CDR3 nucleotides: TGTGCCAGCAGCTTAGCGCGGGACAGCTCCTACAATGAGCAGTTCTTC.

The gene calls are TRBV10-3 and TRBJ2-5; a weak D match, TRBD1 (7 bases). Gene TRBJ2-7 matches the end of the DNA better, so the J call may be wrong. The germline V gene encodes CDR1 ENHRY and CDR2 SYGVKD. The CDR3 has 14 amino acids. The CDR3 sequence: CAISGDRDLNEQYF. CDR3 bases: TGTGCCATCAGTGGCGACAGGGACTTGAACGAGCAGTACTTC.

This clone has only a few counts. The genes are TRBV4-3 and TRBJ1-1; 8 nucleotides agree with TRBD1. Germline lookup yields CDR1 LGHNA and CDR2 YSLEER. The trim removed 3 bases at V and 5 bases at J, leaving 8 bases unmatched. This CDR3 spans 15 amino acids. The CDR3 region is CASSQPDRGGTEAFF. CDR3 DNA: TGCGCCAGCAGCCAGCCCGACAGGGGAGGTACTGAAGCTTTCTTT.

The CDR3 nucleotides are TGTGCCAGCAGTTTATACGGGTCAGGGGAAAAACTGTTTTTT. It is translated as CASSLYGSGEKLFF. The V gene is TRBV28, the J gene TRBJ1-4, with a weak D call TRBD1 (5 bases). This CDR3 is 14 amino acids long. Germline V lookup: CDR1 MDHEN, CDR2 SYDVKM. The ends were cut back, 1 base at V and 8 bases at J, with 11 bases in the middle.

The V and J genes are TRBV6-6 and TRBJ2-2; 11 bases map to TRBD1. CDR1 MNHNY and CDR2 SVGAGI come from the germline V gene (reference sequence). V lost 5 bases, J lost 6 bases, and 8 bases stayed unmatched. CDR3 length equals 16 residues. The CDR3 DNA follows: TGTGCCAGCAGTAGACGGGACAGGGGGTGGGCCGGGGAGCTGTTTTTT. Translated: CASSRRDRGWAGELFF.

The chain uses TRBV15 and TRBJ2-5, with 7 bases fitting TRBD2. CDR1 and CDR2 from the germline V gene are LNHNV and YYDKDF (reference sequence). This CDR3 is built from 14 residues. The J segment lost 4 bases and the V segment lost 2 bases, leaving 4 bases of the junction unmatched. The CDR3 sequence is CATSRTREGETQYF. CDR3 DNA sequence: TGTGCCACCAGCAGAACCAGGGAGGGAGAGACCCAGTACTTC.

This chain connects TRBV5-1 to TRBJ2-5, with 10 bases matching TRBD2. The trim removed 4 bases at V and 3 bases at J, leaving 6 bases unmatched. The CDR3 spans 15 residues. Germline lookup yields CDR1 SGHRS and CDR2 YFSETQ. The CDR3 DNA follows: TGCGCCAGCAGCCGAAGCGGGGGGGCCGAAGAGACCCAGTACTTC. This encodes CASSRSGGAEETQYF.

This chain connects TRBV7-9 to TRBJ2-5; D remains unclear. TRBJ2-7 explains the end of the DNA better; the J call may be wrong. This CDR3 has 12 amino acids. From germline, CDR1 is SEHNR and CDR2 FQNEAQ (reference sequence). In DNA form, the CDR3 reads TGTGCCAGCAGCTTAGAAAATTACGAGCAGTACTTC. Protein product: CASSLENYEQYF.

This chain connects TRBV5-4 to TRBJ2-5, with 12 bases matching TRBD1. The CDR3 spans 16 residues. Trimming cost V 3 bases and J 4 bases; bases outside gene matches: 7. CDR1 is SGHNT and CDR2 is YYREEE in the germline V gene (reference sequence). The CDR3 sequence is CASSSGTGGSPETQYF. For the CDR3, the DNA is TGTGCCAGCAGCTCCGGGACAGGGGGCTCGCCAGAGACCCAGTACTTC.

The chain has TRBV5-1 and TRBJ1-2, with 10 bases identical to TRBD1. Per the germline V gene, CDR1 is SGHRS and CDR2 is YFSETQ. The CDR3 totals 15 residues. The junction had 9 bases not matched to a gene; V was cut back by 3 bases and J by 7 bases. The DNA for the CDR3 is TGCGCCAGCAGCTACAACCGACAGGGGGCGCTTGGCTACACCTTC. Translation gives CASSYNRQGALGYTF.